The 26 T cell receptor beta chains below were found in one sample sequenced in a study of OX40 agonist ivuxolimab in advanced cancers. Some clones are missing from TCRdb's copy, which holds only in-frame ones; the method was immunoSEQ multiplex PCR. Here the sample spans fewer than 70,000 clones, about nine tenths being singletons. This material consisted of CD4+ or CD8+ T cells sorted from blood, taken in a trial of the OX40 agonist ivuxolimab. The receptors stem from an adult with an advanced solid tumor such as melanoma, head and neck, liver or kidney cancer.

The CDR3, as DNA: TGTGCCAGTAGTACCGGACTGCAAACTAGCACAGATACGCAGTATTTT. It encodes CASSTGLQTSTDTQYF. The V call is TRBV19, the J call TRBJ2-3; a possible D gene is TRBD2 (5 bases). The germline gives CDR1 LNHDA, CDR2 SQIVND (reference sequence). The CDR3 is 16 amino acids. V was trimmed by 4 bases and J by 0 bases, leaving 14 bases between them.

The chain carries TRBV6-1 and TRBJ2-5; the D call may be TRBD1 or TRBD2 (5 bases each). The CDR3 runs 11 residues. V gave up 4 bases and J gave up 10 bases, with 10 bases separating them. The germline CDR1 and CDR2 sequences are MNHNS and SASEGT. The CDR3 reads CASSGGRDQYF. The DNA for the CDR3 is TGTGCCAGCAGTGGGGGACGGGACCAGTACTTC.

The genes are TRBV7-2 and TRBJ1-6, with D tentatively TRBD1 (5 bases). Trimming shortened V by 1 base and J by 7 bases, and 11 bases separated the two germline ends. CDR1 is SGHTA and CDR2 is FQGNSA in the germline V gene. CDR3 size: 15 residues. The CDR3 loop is CASSLGQGGNSPLHF. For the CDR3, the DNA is TGTGCCAGCAGCTTAGGGCAGGGTGGCAATTCACCCCTCCACTTT.

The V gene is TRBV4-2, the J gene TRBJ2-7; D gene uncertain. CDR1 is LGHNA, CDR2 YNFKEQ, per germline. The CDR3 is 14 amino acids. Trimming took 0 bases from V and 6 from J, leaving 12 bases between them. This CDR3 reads CASSQDLKIGEQYF. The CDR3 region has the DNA TGTGCCAGCAGCCAAGATCTGAAGATTGGCGAGCAGTACTTC.

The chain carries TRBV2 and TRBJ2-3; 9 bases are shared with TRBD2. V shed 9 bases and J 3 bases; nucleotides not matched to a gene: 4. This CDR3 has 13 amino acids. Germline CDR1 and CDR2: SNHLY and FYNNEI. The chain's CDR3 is CARRGGRTDTQYF. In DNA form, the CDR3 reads TGTGCCAGGCGGGGGGGCAGGACAGATACGCAGTATTTT. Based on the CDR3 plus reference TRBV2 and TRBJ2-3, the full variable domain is EPEVTQTPSHQVTQMGQEVILRCVPISNHLYFYWYRQILGQKVEFLVSFYNNEISEKSEIFDDQFSVERPDGSNFTLKIRSTKLEDSAMYFCARRGGRTDTQYFGPGTRLTVL.

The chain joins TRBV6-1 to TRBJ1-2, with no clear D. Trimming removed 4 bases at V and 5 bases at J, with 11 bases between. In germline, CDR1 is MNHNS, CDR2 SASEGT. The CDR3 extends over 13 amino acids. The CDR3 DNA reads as TGTGCCAGCAGTGTTTCGGGAAAGTATGGCTACACCTTC. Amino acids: CASSVSGKYGYTF.

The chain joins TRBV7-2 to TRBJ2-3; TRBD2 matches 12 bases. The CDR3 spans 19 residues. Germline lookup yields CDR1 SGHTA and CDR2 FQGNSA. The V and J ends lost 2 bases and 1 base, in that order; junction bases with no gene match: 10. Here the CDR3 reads CASSLYATSGGLGTDTQYF. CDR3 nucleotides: TGTGCCAGCAGCTTATACGCGACTAGCGGGGGACTGGGCACAGATACGCAGTATTTT. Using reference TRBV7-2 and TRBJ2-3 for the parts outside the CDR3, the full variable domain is GAGVSQSPSNKVTEKGKDVELRCDPISGHTALYWYRQSLGQGLEFLIYFQGNSAPDKSGLPSDRFSAERTGGSVSTLTIQRTQQEDSAVYLCASSLYATSGGLGTDTQYFGPGTRLTVL.

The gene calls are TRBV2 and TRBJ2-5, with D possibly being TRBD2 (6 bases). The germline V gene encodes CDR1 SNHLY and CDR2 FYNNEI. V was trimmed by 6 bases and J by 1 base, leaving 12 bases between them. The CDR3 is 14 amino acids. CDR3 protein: CASRVSGVQETQYF. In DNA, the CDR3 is TGTGCCAGCAGGGTTAGCGGCGTCCAAGAGACCCAGTACTTC.

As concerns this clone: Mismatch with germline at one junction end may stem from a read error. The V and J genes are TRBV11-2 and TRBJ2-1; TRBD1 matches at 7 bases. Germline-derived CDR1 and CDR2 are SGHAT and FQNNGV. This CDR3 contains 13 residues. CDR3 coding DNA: TGTGCCAGCAGCTTAGATCCGGTCAGGGGGATAATCTTC. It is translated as CASSLDPVRGIIF. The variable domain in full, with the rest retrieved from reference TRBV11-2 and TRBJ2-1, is EAGVAQSPRYKIIEKRQSVAFWCNPISGHATLYWYQQILGQGPKLLIQFQNNGVVDDSQLPKDRFSAERLKGVDSTLKIQPAKLEDSAVYLCASSLDPVRGIIFGPGTRLTVL.

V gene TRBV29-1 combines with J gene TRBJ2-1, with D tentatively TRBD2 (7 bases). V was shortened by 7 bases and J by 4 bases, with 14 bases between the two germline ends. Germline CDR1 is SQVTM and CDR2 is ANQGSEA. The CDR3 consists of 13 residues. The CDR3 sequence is CSGGGREYNEQFF. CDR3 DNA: TGCAGCGGGGGGGGCCGTGAATACAATGAGCAGTTCTTC.

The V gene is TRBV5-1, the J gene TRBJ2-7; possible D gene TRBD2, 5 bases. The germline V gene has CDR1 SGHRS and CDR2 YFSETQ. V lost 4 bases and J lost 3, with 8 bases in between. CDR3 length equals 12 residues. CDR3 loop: CASSLEGYEQYF. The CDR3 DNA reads TGCGCCAGCAGCCTTGAGGGCTACGAGCAGTACTTC.

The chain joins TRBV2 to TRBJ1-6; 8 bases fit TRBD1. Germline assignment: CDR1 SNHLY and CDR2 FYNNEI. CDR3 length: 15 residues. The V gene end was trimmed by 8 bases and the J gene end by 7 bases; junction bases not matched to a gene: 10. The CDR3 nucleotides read TGTGCCAGCGTCCGGGAAGGACAGGGAAATTCACCCCTCCACTTT. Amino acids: CASVREGQGNSPLHF.

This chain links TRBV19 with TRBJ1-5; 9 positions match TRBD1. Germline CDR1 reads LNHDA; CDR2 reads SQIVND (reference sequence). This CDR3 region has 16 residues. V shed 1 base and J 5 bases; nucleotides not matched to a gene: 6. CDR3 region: CASSIGGQGYHQPQHF. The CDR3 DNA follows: TGTGCCAGTAGTATAGGCGGACAGGGGTATCATCAGCCCCAGCATTTT.

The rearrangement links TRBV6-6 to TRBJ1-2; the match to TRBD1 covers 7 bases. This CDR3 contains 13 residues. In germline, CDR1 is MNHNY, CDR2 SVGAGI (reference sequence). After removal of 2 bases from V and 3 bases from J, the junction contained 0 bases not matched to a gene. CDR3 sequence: CASSYGTDYGYTF. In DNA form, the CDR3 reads TGTGCCAGCAGTTACGGGACAGACTATGGCTACACCTTC.

The CDR3 DNA sequence: TGTGCCAGCATCCCGGTGGGGGAGAACACTGAAGCTTTCTTT. It is translated as CASIPVGENTEAFF. The chain links TRBV28 to TRBJ1-1, with a weak D call TRBD1 (5 bases). The CDR3 covers 14 residues. CDR1 and CDR2 from the germline V gene are MDHEN and SYDVKM. The V gene lost 7 bases and the J gene lost 1 base, with 13 bases spanning the gap.

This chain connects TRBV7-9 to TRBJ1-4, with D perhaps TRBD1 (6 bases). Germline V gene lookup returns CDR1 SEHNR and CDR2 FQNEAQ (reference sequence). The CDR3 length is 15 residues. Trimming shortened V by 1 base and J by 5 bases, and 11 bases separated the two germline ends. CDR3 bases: TGTGCCAGCAGCTTAGGGACAGTACTCAATGAAAAACTGTTTTTT. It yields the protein CASSLGTVLNEKLFF.

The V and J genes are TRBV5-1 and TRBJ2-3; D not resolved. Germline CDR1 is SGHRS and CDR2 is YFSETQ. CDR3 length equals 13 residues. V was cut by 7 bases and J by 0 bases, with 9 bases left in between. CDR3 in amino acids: CASGDSSTDTQYF. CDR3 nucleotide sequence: TGCGCCAGCGGGGATTCTAGCACAGATACGCAGTATTTT.

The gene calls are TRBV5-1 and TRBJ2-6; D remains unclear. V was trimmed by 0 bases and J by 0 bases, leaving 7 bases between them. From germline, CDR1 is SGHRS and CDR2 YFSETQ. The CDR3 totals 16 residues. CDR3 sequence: CASSLGPGSGANVLTF. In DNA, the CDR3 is TGCGCCAGCAGCTTGGGTCCGGGCTCTGGGGCCAACGTCCTGACTTTC.

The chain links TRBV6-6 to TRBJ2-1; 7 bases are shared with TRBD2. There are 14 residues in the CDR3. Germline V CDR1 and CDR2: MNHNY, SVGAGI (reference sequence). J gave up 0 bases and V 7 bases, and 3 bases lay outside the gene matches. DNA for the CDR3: TGTGCCAGCATCGGCGGGGGCTCCTACAATGAGCAGTTCTTC. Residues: CASIGGGSYNEQFF.

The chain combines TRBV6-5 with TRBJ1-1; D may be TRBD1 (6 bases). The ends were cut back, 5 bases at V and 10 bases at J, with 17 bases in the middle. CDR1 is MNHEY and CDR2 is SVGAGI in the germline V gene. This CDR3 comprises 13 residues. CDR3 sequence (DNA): TGTGCCAGCAGTGCCGACAGGATCAGAGGAGCTTTCTTT. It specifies CASSADRIRGAFF.

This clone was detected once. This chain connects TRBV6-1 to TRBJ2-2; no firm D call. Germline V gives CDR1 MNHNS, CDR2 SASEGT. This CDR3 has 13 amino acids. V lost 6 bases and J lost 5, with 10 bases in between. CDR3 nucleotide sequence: TGTGCCAGCAGATTCGACCAAACCGGGGAGCTGTTTTTT. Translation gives CASRFDQTGELFF.

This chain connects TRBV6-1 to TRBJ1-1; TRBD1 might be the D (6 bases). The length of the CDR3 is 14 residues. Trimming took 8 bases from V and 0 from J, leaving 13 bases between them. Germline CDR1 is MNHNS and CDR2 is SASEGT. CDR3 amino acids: CASRTTGMNTEAFF. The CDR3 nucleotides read TGTGCCAGCCGGACGACAGGAATGAACACTGAAGCTTTCTTT.

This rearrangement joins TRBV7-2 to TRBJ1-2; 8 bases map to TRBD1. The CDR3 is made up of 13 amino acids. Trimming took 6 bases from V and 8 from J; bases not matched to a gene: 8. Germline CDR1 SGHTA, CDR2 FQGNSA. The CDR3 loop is CASRPTGDRGYTF. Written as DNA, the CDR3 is TGTGCCAGCAGACCGACAGGGGATCGCGGCTACACCTTC. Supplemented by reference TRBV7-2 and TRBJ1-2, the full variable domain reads GAGVSQSPSNKVTEKGKDVELRCDPISGHTALYWYRQSLGQGLEFLIYFQGNSAPDKSGLPSDRFSAERTGGSVSTLTIQRTQQEDSAVYLCASRPTGDRGYTFGSGTRLTVV.

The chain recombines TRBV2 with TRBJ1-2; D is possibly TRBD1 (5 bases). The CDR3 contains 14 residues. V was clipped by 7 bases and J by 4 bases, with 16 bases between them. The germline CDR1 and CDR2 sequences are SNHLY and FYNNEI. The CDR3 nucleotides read TGTGCCAGCATTAGGGCGGGGCCGAGCTATGGCTACACCTTC. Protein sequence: CASIRAGPSYGYTF. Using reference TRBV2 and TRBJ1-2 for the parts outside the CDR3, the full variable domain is EPEVTQTPSHQVTQMGQEVILRCVPISNHLYFYWYRQILGQKVEFLVSFYNNEISEKSEIFDDQFSVERPDGSNFTLKIRSTKLEDSAMYFCASIRAGPSYGYTFGSGTRLTVV.

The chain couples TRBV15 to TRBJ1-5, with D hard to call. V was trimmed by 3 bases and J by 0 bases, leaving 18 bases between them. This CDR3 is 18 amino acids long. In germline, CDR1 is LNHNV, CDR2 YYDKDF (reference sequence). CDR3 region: CATSRAFGGQYSNQPQHF. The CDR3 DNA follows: TGTGCCACCAGCAGGGCCTTCGGCGGCCAGTATAGCAATCAGCCCCAGCATTTT.

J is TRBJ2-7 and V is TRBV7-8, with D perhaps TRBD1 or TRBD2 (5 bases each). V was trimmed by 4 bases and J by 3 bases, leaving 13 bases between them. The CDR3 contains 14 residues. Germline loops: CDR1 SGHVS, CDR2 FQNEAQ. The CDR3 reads CASSSRDGNYEQYF. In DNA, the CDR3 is TGTGCCAGCAGCTCCCGGGACGGGAACTACGAGCAGTACTTC.